This TCR beta chain appears in the sequencing data of a study of T cells in Graves' hyperthyroidism and ophthalmopathy. Losses at the gene ends were 5 bases for V and 7 bases for J; bases not matched to a gene: 15. Germline lookup yields CDR1 SGHAT and CDR2 FQDESV (reference sequence). The CDR3 has 18 residues. Points from the study as a whole: Ophthalmopathy was told apart from stable hyperthyroidism by a 13 V-J model.

RNA transcripts yielded amplified TCR beta CDR3 regions. The TCR CDR3 was amplified in a first-round RT-PCR using the HTBI primer set. Using its own MiXCR run on the multiplex PCR reads, TCRdb lists one record per CDR3 protein. The sample shows roughly 520,000 distinct CDR3 sequences, around 22% of them seen only once. Comment on this clonotype: Antigen specificity is unknown.

Sequenced sample: blood. The receptor was derived from a woman aged 25 to 39 with Graves' ophthalmopathy. The J gene is TRBJ2-2, the V gene TRBV11-1; 11 nucleotides match TRBD2. As DNA, the CDR3 is TGTGCCAGCAGCCCAAGTGGGTTACTAGCGGGAGTCGGCGGGGAGCTGTTTTTT. It translates to CASSPSGLLAGVGGELFF.